These T cell receptor beta chains were read from a single sample in a study of T cells in Graves' hyperthyroidism and ophthalmopathy. TCRdb reanalysed the multiplex PCR reads using MiXCR and keeps one entry per CDR3 protein. The profile shows hundreds of thousands of distinct CDR3 sequences, 13% of them singletons. The sequenced sample was blood. The receptors were sampled from a woman younger than 35 with Graves' hyperthyroidism. CDR3s include the opening cysteine and the closing phenylalanine or tryptophan. A D gene is named only where the DNA matches it firmly. Not all rows give a size; the values are once, few, many and, for expanded clones, a class.

TGCGCCAGCAGCCAAGCTGGTGAAGCCTTTGGCTACACCTTC	CASSQAGEAFGYTF	TRBJ1-2	-	-	TRBV4-3
TGTGCCAGTAGTACCGCAGGGGTAGACAATCAGCCCCAGCATTTT	CASSTAGVDNQPQHF	TRBJ1-5	-	many	TRBV19
TGTGCCAGTAACACCGGGACGGGCAGCGGGGAGCTGTTTTTT	CASNTGTGSGELFF	TRBJ2-2	-	-	TRBV19
TGCGCCAGCAGCCAACCAAGGAGAGGCAGCAACTATGGCTACACCTTC	CASSQPRRGSNYGYTF	TRBJ1-2	-	many	TRBV4-1
TGTGCCAGCATTCCAGGGGGCTACGGGACCCAGTACTTC	CASIPGGYGTQYF	TRBJ2-5	TRBD1	many	TRBV28
TGCAGCGTTGAAAGGGGGGGCTTCTCCTACAATGAGCAGTTCTTC	CSVERGGFSYNEQFF	TRBJ2-1	-	-	TRBV29-1
TGTGCCTGGACTCCTCAGGGGGCGACCTATGGCTACACCTTC	CAWTPQGATYGYTF	TRBJ1-2	TRBD1	-	TRBV30
TGCGCCAGCAGCCAAGAGGGGACAGGGGGCCACGAGCAGTACTTC	CASSQEGTGGHEQYF	TRBJ2-7	TRBD1	-	TRBV4-3
TGTGCCAGCAGTTTTCGGGTAGGAGATGGCTACACCTTC	CASSFRVGDGYTF	TRBJ1-2	-	-	TRBV12-3/TRBV12-4
TGCAGTGCTGTAGATAATGGGCAGAACACTGAAGCTTTCTTT	CSAVDNGQNTEAFF	TRBJ1-1	-	many	TRBV20-1
TGCGCCAGCAGCCCCCTAGGGGCGGATGGCTACACCTTC	CASSPLGADGYTF	TRBJ1-2	-	many	TRBV5-1
TGCGCCAGCGCCTCGGGGAACACTGAAGCTTTCTTT	CASASGNTEAFF	TRBJ1-1	-	many	TRBV5-1
TGCAGTGCTTGGACGAGGACAGCCTCCTACGAGCAGTACTTC	CSAWTRTASYEQYF	TRBJ2-7	-	many	TRBV20-1
TGTGCCAGCGCCGTAGCGGGTCTTAGCTCCTACAATGAGCAGTTCTTC	CASAVAGLSSYNEQFF	TRBJ2-1	TRBD2	many	TRBV27
TGTGCCAGCAGCGTAGCCGGGCGAGAGGATACGCAGTATTTT	CASSVAGREDTQYF	TRBJ2-3	-	few	TRBV5-4
TGTGCCAGCAGCTCCGGACCGAGCAATGCCTACAATGAGCAGTTCTTC	CASSSGPSNAYNEQFF	TRBJ2-1	-	-	TRBV7-3
TGTGCCAGCAGTTTGGGCGGCACCTCCTACGAGCAGTACTTC	CASSLGGTSYEQYF	TRBJ2-7	-	many	TRBV12-3/TRBV12-4
TGTGCCGTTGAGGACAGGAACTATAATTCACCCCTCCACTTT	CAVEDRNYNSPLHF	TRBJ1-6	TRBD1	many	TRBV28